This is a list of T cell receptor beta chains from one sample in a study of graft-versus-host responses after intestinal transplantation. Libraries were prepared by immunoSEQ multiplex PCR; TCRdb keeps only in-frame clonotypes and omits some of them. Of approximately 90,000 clones listed, approximately 89% were seen once; the top ten hold 7% to 9.5%. These receptors' targets are unknown. The input for sequencing was unstimulated CD8+ T cells sorted from spleen or lymph node cells, taken before transplant. Receptors were obtained from a human donor who was the organ donor for an intestinal transplant. The CDR3 runs from the conserved cysteine through the conserved F or W. The D gene is left open where the match is weak. Where a row states a size, it is once, few, many or the class of an expanded clone; other rows omit it.

13	TRBV6-1	TRBD2	.	TRBJ2-7	CASRLAGEYEQYF	TGTGCCAGCAGACTAGCGGGAGAGTACGAGCAGTACTTC
18	TRBV6-1	.	.	TRBJ1-5	CASSERYVRAERNQPQHF	TGTGCCAGCAGTGAAAGATATGTGAGGGCAGAGAGGAATCAGCCCCAGCATTTT
15	TRBV5-1	TRBD2	.	TRBJ2-7	CASSPESGRAYEQYF	TGCGCCAGCAGCCCGGAAAGCGGGAGGGCCTACGAGCAGTACTTC
13	TRBV2	.	.	TRBJ1-1	CASRRDPNTEAFF	TGTGCCAGCAGACGGGACCCAAACACTGAAGCTTTCTTT
14	TRBV4-1	TRBD1	.	TRBJ2-1	CASSSRGSYNEQFF	TGCGCCAGCAGCTCCAGGGGGTCTTACAATGAGCAGTTCTTC
15	TRBV6-5	.	.	TRBJ2-7	CASSYKIGTSYEQYF	TGTGCCAGCAGTTACAAGATAGGGACCTCCTACGAGCAGTACTTC
15	TRBV10-2	.	.	TRBJ2-7	CASVQDVTFSYEQYF	TGCGCCAGCGTTCAGGACGTCACATTCTCCTACGAGCAGTACTTC
15	TRBV6-5	.	.	TRBJ1-3	CASSYLEGVGNTIYF	TGTGCCAGCAGTTATTTGGAAGGGGTTGGAAACACCATATATTTT
16	TRBV10-3	.	.	TRBJ2-7	CAISESGGPGSYEQYF	TGTGCCATCAGTGAGTCTGGAGGGCCGGGCTCCTACGAGCAGTACTTC
15	TRBV7-7	TRBD1	.	TRBJ2-5	CASSLGTGGQETQYF	TGTGCTAGCAGCCTCGGGACAGGGGGCCAAGAGACCCAGTACTTC
13	TRBV2	.	.	TRBJ1-5	CASSESGNQPQHF	TGTGCCAGCAGTGAATCCGGGAATCAGCCCCAGCATTTT
20	TRBV4-1	TRBD2	.	TRBJ2-3	CASSPRPASGRAQFGDTQYF	TGCGCCAGCAGCCCAAGGCCCGCTAGCGGGAGGGCTCAGTTTGGAGATACGCAGTATTTT
15	TRBV7-2	.	.	TRBJ1-2	CASSLASGELWGYTF	TGTGCCAGCAGCTTAGCGTCAGGGGAACTATGGGGCTACACCTTC
15	TRBV6-5	TRBD2	.	TRBJ2-7	CASSGLGGSSYEQYF	TGTGCCAGCAGTGGGTTGGGGGGGAGCTCCTACGAGCAGTACTTC
12	TRBV29-1	.	.	TRBJ1-4	CSVAVPEGKLFF	TGCAGCGTAGCGGTACCGGAGGGAAAACTGTTTTTT
14	TRBV4-1	.	.	TRBJ2-7	CASSQGTQGYEQYF	TGCGCCAGCAGCCAAGGGACCCAGGGTTACGAGCAGTACTTC
18	TRBV7-9	TRBD2	.	TRBJ2-4	CASSAGTSGGAAKNIQYF	TGTGCCAGCAGCGCCGGGACTAGCGGGGGGGCAGCCAAAAACATTCAGTACTTC
15	TRBV21-1	.	.	TRBJ2-1	CASVLDGRVGNEQFF	TGTGCCAGCGTCCTAGATGGCCGGGTAGGTAATGAGCAGTTCTTC
15	TRBV9	.	.	TRBJ2-3	CASSPEGLGTDTQYF	TGTGCCAGCAGCCCAGAGGGGTTGGGCACAGATACGCAGTATTTT
14	TRBV6-4	TRBD2	.	TRBJ2-2	CASSEGLDTGELFF	TGTGCCAGCAGTGAGGGACTAGACACCGGGGAGCTGTTTTTT
13	TRBV6-4	.	few	TRBJ1-2	CASSEDNNYGYTF	TGTGCCAGCAGTGAGGACAATAACTATGGCTACACCTTC
12	TRBV27	TRBD2	.	TRBJ2-3	CASRGGADTQYF	TGTGCCAGCCGGGGGGGCGCAGATACGCAGTATTTT
13	TRBV4-2	.	once	TRBJ1-1	CASSQASTAEAFF	TGTGCCAGCAGCCAAGCCTCGACAGCCGAAGCTTTCTTT
15	TRBV30	TRBD1	.	TRBJ1-5	CAWSPGTGSNQPQHF	TGTGCCTGGAGTCCCGGGACAGGGAGTAATCAGCCCCAGCATTTT
14	TRBV11-3	.	.	TRBJ1-2	CASRAKGANYGYTF	TGTGCCAGCCGAGCCAAGGGGGCTAACTATGGCTACACCTTC
15	TRBV6-5	TRBD1	.	TRBJ2-7	CASSYSGQGANEQYF	TGTGCCAGCAGTTACTCCGGACAGGGGGCAAACGAGCAGTACTTC
13	TRBV2	TRBD1	.	TRBJ1-2	CASSYDRVDGYTF	TGTGCCAGCAGTTATGACAGGGTGGATGGCTACACCTTC
13	TRBV4-1	.	.	TRBJ1-3	CASSHQGGNTIYF	TGCGCCAGCAGCCACCAAGGGGGAAACACCATATATTTT
13	TRBV13	.	.	TRBJ2-7	CASSLPFSYEQYF	TGTGCCAGCAGCCTACCATTCTCCTACGAGCAGTACTTC
17	TRBV11-3	.	.	TRBJ2-3	CASSKEDWPASTDTQYF	TGTGCCAGCAGCAAAGAGGACTGGCCAGCTAGCACAGATACGCAGTATTTT
14	TRBV11-2	TRBD1	.	TRBJ1-1	CASSDQGDFSEAFF	TGTGCCAGCAGCGACCAGGGGGATTTTAGTGAAGCTTTCTTT
15	TRBV6-5	.	.	TRBJ2-1	CASSPGGPGYNEQFF	TGTGCCAGCAGCCCCGGTGGACCAGGCTACAATGAGCAGTTCTTC
13	TRBV6-5	.	.	TRBJ1-5	CASSPARGQPQHF	TGTGCCAGCAGCCCCGCCAGGGGTCAGCCCCAGCATTTT
13	TRBV29-1	.	.	TRBJ2-3	CSVDRDDTDTQYF	TGCAGCGTTGACCGAGACGACACAGATACGCAGTATTTT
12	TRBV19	.	few	TRBJ1-2	CASSTDNYGYTF	TGTGCCAGTAGTACCGATAACTATGGCTACACCTTC
13	TRBV5-5	.	.	TRBJ1-1	CASSRTVGTEAFF	TGTGCCAGCAGCCGAACAGTGGGCACTGAAGCTTTCTTT
14	TRBV2	.	.	TRBJ2-7	CASSETSGPYEQYF	TGTGCCAGCAGTGAGACTAGTGGGCCCTACGAGCAGTACTTC
15	TRBV9	.	.	TRBJ1-6	CASSVAKGDDSPLHF	TGTGCCAGCAGCGTAGCTAAAGGGGACGATTCACCCCTCCACTTT
15	TRBV7-9	.	.	TRBJ2-3	CASSFPFPPDNTQYF	TGTGCCAGCAGCTTTCCTTTCCCACCTGATAATACGCAGTATTTT
13	TRBV7-9	TRBD2	.	TRBJ2-5	CASSGGPSETQYF	TGTGCCAGCTCGGGGGGGCCGTCAGAGACCCAGTACTTC
14	TRBV6-5	.	.	TRBJ1-2	CASSYSTLSYGYTF	TGTGCCAGCAGTTACTCGACTCTTTCCTATGGCTACACCTTC
15	TRBV6-6	TRBD2	.	TRBJ2-3	CASRMTSSGTDTQYF	TGTGCCAGCAGAATGACTAGCAGCGGCACAGATACGCAGTATTTT
12	TRBV27	.	.	TRBJ2-2	CASSLRTGELFF	TGTGCCAGCAGCCTACGGACCGGGGAGCTGTTTTTT
16	TRBV5-8	TRBD2	.	TRBJ2-2	CASSSRAGGDTGELFF	TGTGCCAGCAGCTCCCGAGCGGGAGGGGACACCGGGGAGCTGTTTTTT
14	TRBV18	.	few	TRBJ2-7	CASSPPPDPWEQYF	TGTGCCAGCTCACCGCCTCCGGACCCCTGGGAGCAGTACTTC
13	TRBV7-3	.	.	TRBJ2-1	CASSLRLANEQFF	TGTGCCAGCAGCTTAAGGTTAGCGAATGAGCAGTTCTTC